The clone carrying this TCR beta chain was seen at least ten times. Its antigen is still unknown. Via MiXCR, TCRdb re-called the PCR reads, giving one row per CDR3 protein. This sample has approximately 630,000 distinct CDR3 sequences, with about 25% found just once. This record belongs to a study of molecular identifiers for immune sequencing clone quantification. Whole-study context: Split five ways in replicates, RNA from around 20,000 or 99,000 naive CD8 cells had four portions sequenced.

Study results and caveats: Clones of above 20 RNA copies carried over 97% of effector molecules; in naive cells they carried under 1%.

This CDR3 is 13 amino acids long. Germline V gives CDR1 MNHEY, CDR2 SVGEGT. With 7 bases clipped from V and 7 bases from J, the junction kept 10 bases outside the gene matches. The sequence came from a human donor in good health. Some libraries in this study had Jurkat cell RNA spiked in. The V call is TRBV6-2 or TRBV6-3, the J call TRBJ2-7; 7 bases fit TRBD1. The sequencing input was naive CD8+ T cells from blood, with Jurkat cell RNA spiked in. Subset indicated: FACS-sorted CD8+CD4-CCR7+CD45RA+ naive T cells. The CDR3 spells CASNPDRSTEQYF. CDR3 in DNA: TGTGCCAGCAACCCGGACAGGAGCACTGAGCAGTACTTC.